This T cell receptor beta chain derives from a study of blood T cell repertoires in COVID-19. The CDR3 is made up of 16 amino acids. The germline V gene has CDR1 MDHEN and CDR2 SYDVKM. V trimming: 1 base; J trimming: 8 bases; junction bases outside the gene matches: 12. Method: immunoSEQ multiplex PCR; TCRdb's copy keeps in-frame clones and lacks some. Among about 270,000 clones listed, about 89% were seen once. V usage is TRBV28 and J usage is TRBJ1-2; 8 bases are a match to TRBD1. The sequencing input was peripheral blood. The source is a man in his forties who had recovered from COVID-19. The CDR3 protein is CASSLSLGQGAKGYTF. The CDR3 DNA reads as TGTGCCAGCAGTTTATCTCTAGGGCAGGGGGCCAAGGGCTACACCTTC.